The next 30 T cell receptor beta chains were all read from a single sample in a study of blood T cell repertoires in COVID-19. Here immunoSEQ multiplex PCR was the method, and the copy in TCRdb shows in-frame clones only, minus some. This sample carries roughly 100,000 clones, approximately 90% of them seen once, and the ten largest clones take approximately 5.6%. The sequenced material came from peripheral blood. The source of these receptors is a woman in her forties or fifties with COVID-19, enrolled during active disease.

The chain recombines TRBV29-1 with TRBJ1-1; D is ambiguous. The V gene's germline CDR1 is SQVTM and CDR2 ANQGSEA. The CDR3 has 14 residues. Trimming removed 6 bases at V and 5 bases at J, with 19 bases between. CDR3 in DNA: TGCAGCGTAGTACCGGGCCCCGGAGGGACTGAAGCTTTCTTT. Encoded protein: CSVVPGPGGTEAFF.

The count of this clone is one. J is TRBJ2-5 and V is TRBV9, with 13 bases aligning to TRBD2. Unmatched junction bases numbered 9, after V lost 5 bases and J lost 14 bases. The CDR3 totals 13 residues. Germline V lookup: CDR1 SGDLS, CDR2 YYNGEE. The CDR3 region has the DNA TGTGCCAGCAGACCTGGACTAGCGGGGGCCTTCTACTTC. Amino acids: CASRPGLAGAFYF.

The chain recombines TRBV28 with TRBJ2-5, with D perhaps matching TRBD2 (7 bases). This CDR3 contains 16 residues. The germline V and J ends were trimmed by 5 bases and 2 bases, with 18 bases remaining between them. CDR1 is MDHEN, CDR2 SYDVKM, per germline. CDR3: CASSVGGARGQETQYF. The CDR3 nucleotides are TGTGCCAGCAGTGTGGGGGGGGCGCGAGGGCAAGAGACCCAGTACTTC.

The chain carries TRBV10-1 and TRBJ2-4, with a tentative D call TRBD2 (6 bases). CDR3 length equals 17 residues. In germline, CDR1 is WNHNN, CDR2 SYGVQD (reference sequence). With 0 bases removed from V and 1 base from J, the gap between germline ends came to 13 bases. CDR3: CASSESRGPRAKNIQYF. CDR3 DNA sequence: TGCGCCAGCAGTGAGTCGCGGGGTCCACGGGCCAAAAACATTCAGTACTTC.

This chain connects TRBV19 to TRBJ1-1; D gene ambiguous. The CDR3 has 13 residues. Germline loops: CDR1 LNHDA, CDR2 SQIVND (reference sequence). Between the trimmed V and J ends, which lost 10 bases and 1 base, there was a span of 13 bases. CDR3 DNA sequence: TGTGCCACCACCCCCGAGAAGAACACTGAAGCTTTCTTT. Its translation: CATTPEKNTEAFF.

This chain connects TRBV4-1 to TRBJ2-2; 7 nucleotides align to TRBD1. Germline assignment: CDR1 MGHRA and CDR2 YSYEKL. This CDR3 spans 16 amino acids. V lost 3 bases, J lost 0 bases, and 4 bases stayed unmatched. The CDR3 sequence: CASSHLTGANTGELFF. The CDR3 DNA reads TGCGCCAGCAGCCACTTAACAGGGGCGAACACCGGGGAGCTGTTTTTT.

J is TRBJ2-3 and V is TRBV5-1, with TRBD2 matching over 10 bases. Germline assignment: CDR1 SGHRS and CDR2 YFSETQ. The CDR3 runs 17 residues. With 4 bases clipped from V and 2 bases from J, the junction kept 10 bases outside the gene matches. The CDR3 DNA follows: TGCGCCAGCAGCCCCCTTCCTAGCGGGGGTCCCACAGATACGCAGTATTTT. The encoded protein is CASSPLPSGGPTDTQYF.

This clone was picked up a small number of times. V and J are TRBV5-1 and TRBJ2-1; the match to TRBD2 covers 7 bases. The CDR3 consists of 15 residues. Looked up from germline, CDR1 is SGHRS and CDR2 is YFSETQ. V lost 4 bases and J lost 6; bases outside the gene matches: 10. This CDR3 is CASSVRDYVGNEQFF. The CDR3, as DNA: TGCGCCAGCAGCGTCCGGGACTATGTCGGCAATGAGCAGTTCTTC.

The V gene is TRBV20-1, the J gene TRBJ1-1; D remains ambiguous. V gave up 4 bases and J gave up 2 bases, with 5 bases separating them. This CDR3 is built from 11 residues. The V gene's germline CDR1 is DFQATT and CDR2 SNEGSKA (reference sequence). The CDR3 coding sequence is TGCAGTGCTATTCTAAACACTGAAGCTTTCTTT. Translating it yields CSAILNTEAFF.

J is TRBJ2-7 and V is TRBV15, with 7 nucleotides matching TRBD2. This CDR3 comprises 18 residues. CDR1 is LNHNV and CDR2 is YYDKDF in the germline V gene (reference sequence). V trimming: 0 bases; J trimming: 0 bases; junction bases outside the gene matches: 11. The CDR3 region has the DNA TGTGCCACCAGCAGAGATCGGGGCGGGGGAGCTTCCTCCTACGAGCAGTACTTC. The encoded protein is CATSRDRGGGASSYEQYF.

This rearrangement joins TRBV7-2 to TRBJ2-1; possibly TRBD2 for D (5 bases). Trimming pared 3 bases from V and 9 bases from J, leaving 12 bases between. Germline V gives CDR1 SGHTA, CDR2 FQGNSA. The CDR3 extends over 13 amino acids. CDR3 coding DNA: TGTGCCAGCAGCTTTAGCGAAGGGTCTGAGCAGTTCTTC. It encodes CASSFSEGSEQFF.

CDR3 sequence (DNA): TGTGCCAGCAGCGCGAGTGGAAACACCATATATTTT. Translated: CASSASGNTIYF. V gene TRBV4-2 combines with J gene TRBJ1-3; D gene ambiguous. Trimming cost V 5 bases and J 3 bases, with 5 bases left between them. The length of the CDR3 is 12 residues. Per germline, CDR1 LGHNA and CDR2 YNFKEQ.

This clone was seen only once. The chain combines TRBV28 with TRBJ2-7; perhaps TRBD2 as D (5 bases). The length of the CDR3 is 12 residues. CDR1 MDHEN and CDR2 SYDVKM come from the germline V gene. The V and J ends lost 1 base and 4 bases respectively, with 5 bases between them. The CDR3 loop is CASSLSGYEQYF. CDR3 coding DNA: TGTGCCAGCAGTTTATCGGGGTACGAGCAGTACTTC.

This clone was recorded a few times. This chain connects TRBV5-8 to TRBJ2-3; 10 nucleotides align to TRBD2. CDR3 length: 14 residues. In germline, CDR1 is SGHTS, CDR2 YDEGEE. J was trimmed by 14 bases and V by 1 base; bases with no gene match: 10. The CDR3 bases are TGTGCCAGCAGCTTGTACAGCGGGGGGGCCCGCACGTATTTT. Its translation: CASSLYSGGARTYF.

V gene TRBV5-1 combines with J gene TRBJ2-2; weak D call: TRBD2 (6 bases). The length of the CDR3 is 14 residues. The germline CDR1 and CDR2 sequences are SGHRS and YFSETQ. Trimming took off 0 bases at V and 6 bases at J, with 9 bases between the two ends. In DNA, the CDR3 is TGCGCCAGCAGCTTGGCCTGGGACTCCGGGGAGCTGTTTTTT. Protein product: CASSLAWDSGELFF.

The chain is built from TRBV3-1 (or the pseudogene TRBV3-2) and TRBJ2-3; TRBD2 is a possible D gene (6 bases). The V and J ends lost 4 bases and 1 base respectively, with 15 bases between them. The CDR3 is 16 residues long. Germline V gene lookup returns CDR1 LGHDT and CDR2 YNNKEL (reference sequence). In nucleotides, the CDR3 is TGTGCCAGCAGCCCCCAGGAGTGGGGGGGCACAGATACGCAGTATTTT. This gives the protein CASSPQEWGGTDTQYF.

The gene calls are TRBV3-1 (or the pseudogene TRBV3-2) and TRBJ1-4, with D possibly TRBD1 on 5 matching bases. V dropped 3 bases and J dropped 7 bases, with 12 bases sitting between them. This CDR3 has 14 residues. Germline values: CDR1 LGHDT, CDR2 YNNKEL (reference sequence). The CDR3 reads CASSQQGLSEKLFF. The CDR3 DNA reads as TGTGCCAGCAGCCAGCAGGGACTAAGTGAAAAACTGTTTTTT.

The V and J genes are TRBV2 and TRBJ1-6; 7 bases line up with TRBD1. V dropped 7 bases and J dropped 6; count of bases not matched to a gene: 9. This CDR3 has 15 residues. Germline V gives CDR1 SNHLY, CDR2 FYNNEI. The chain's CDR3 is CASILGTAINSPLHF. Here the CDR3 DNA reads TGTGCCAGCATCTTAGGGACAGCGATTAATTCACCCCTCCACTTT.

The V call is TRBV19, the J call TRBJ1-5, with D possibly TRBD1 on 6 matching bases. Germline V gene data show CDR1 as LNHDA and CDR2 as SQIVND (reference sequence). With 2 bases removed from V and 6 bases from J, the gap between germline ends came to 14 bases. This CDR3 has 15 residues. The CDR3 reads CASSIYGEGGQPQHF. For the CDR3, the DNA is TGTGCCAGTAGTATATATGGGGAGGGGGGTCAGCCCCAGCATTTT.

The chain carries TRBV11-3 and TRBJ2-1; TRBD1 might be the D (5 bases). Trimming cost V 0 bases and J 2 bases, with 11 bases left between them. The CDR3 has 16 amino acids. The germline CDR1 and CDR2 sequences are SGHNT and YENEEA. CDR3 residues: CASSLDQGHTYNEQFF. CDR3 bases: TGTGCCAGCAGCTTAGATCAGGGTCATACCTACAATGAGCAGTTCTTC.

This chain uses TRBV2 with TRBJ2-2, with D hard to call. This CDR3 is built from 15 residues. The germline V and J ends were trimmed by 1 base and 4 bases, with 10 bases remaining between them. Germline CDR1 is SNHLY and CDR2 is FYNNEI. DNA of the CDR3: TGTGCCAGCAGTGAAGGGCAGATTTCCACCGGGGAGCTGTTTTTT. Its protein product is CASSEGQISTGELFF.

This sequence joins TRBV5-3 and TRBJ2-7, with D possibly TRBD1 on 5 matching bases. TRBV5-3 belongs to the ORF category, with a function that is uncertain. V gave up 0 bases and J gave up 0 bases, with 7 bases separating them. This CDR3 has 14 amino acids. The CDR3, as DNA: TGTGCCAGAAGCTTGGGGGGCGACTCCTACGAGCAGTACTTC. It yields the protein CARSLGGDSYEQYF.

The CDR3 loop reads CASSVALAGGHSTGELFF. The DNA of the CDR3 is TGTGCCAGCAGCGTAGCACTAGCGGGGGGGCATAGCACCGGGGAGCTGTTTTTT. This chain connects TRBV9 to TRBJ2-2; 13 bases are shared with TRBD2. V lost 0 bases, J lost 4 bases, and 6 bases stayed unmatched. Per germline, CDR1 SGDLS and CDR2 YYNGEE. This CDR3 has 18 amino acids.

The chain uses TRBV13 and TRBJ1-1; maybe TRBD1 (5 bases). Trimming removed 5 bases at V and 1 base at J, with 11 bases between. Germline V gene sequence: CDR1 PRHDT, CDR2 FYEKMQ (reference sequence). There are 14 residues in the CDR3. The DNA of the CDR3 is TGTGCCAGCAGCCTTTGGGGGGGGAACACTGAAGCTTTCTTT. This encodes CASSLWGGNTEAFF.

The V call is TRBV7-2, the J call TRBJ2-7, with TRBD1 identical over 11 bases. This CDR3 has 14 amino acids. Germline CDR1 SGHTA, CDR2 FQGNSA. The trim removed 6 bases at V and 4 bases at J, leaving 5 bases unmatched. DNA for the CDR3: TGTGCCAGCAGAAGGACAGGGGGCGCATACGAGCAGTACTTC. Protein: CASRRTGGAYEQYF.

The rearrangement joins TRBV30 to TRBJ2-7; 10 bases align to TRBD2. Germline V gene sequence: CDR1 GTSNPN, CDR2 SVGIG (reference sequence). The CDR3 runs to 15 residues. V gave up 2 bases and J gave up 4 bases; unmatched junction bases: 8. CDR3 residues: CAWSKRGGLAYEQYF. CDR3 nucleotides: TGTGCCTGGAGTAAGCGGGGGGGCCTGGCTTACGAGCAGTACTTC.

In this sample, this clone turned up a few times. This chain links TRBV6-2 or TRBV6-3 with TRBJ1-1, with D hard to call. Germline CDR1 MNHEY, CDR2 SVGEGT. With 5 bases removed from V and 3 bases from J, the gap between germline ends came to 22 bases. This CDR3 is 17 amino acids long. CDR3: CASSHREWVGGYTEAFF. Here the CDR3 DNA reads TGTGCCAGCAGTCACCGGGAGTGGGTCGGAGGGTACACTGAAGCTTTCTTT.

This clone has only one observation. The chain recombines TRBV7-9 with TRBJ2-2; no clear D. The CDR3 length is 17 residues. V was cut by 2 bases and J by 1 base, with 14 bases left in between. The germline CDR1 and CDR2 sequences are SEHNR and FQNEAQ (reference sequence). The CDR3 sequence: CASSLSDSPGNTGELFF. Here the CDR3 DNA reads TGTGCCAGCAGCTTAAGTGACTCCCCGGGGAACACCGGGGAGCTGTTTTTT.

The chain joins TRBV29-1 to TRBJ1-2; D gene ambiguous. CDR1 is SQVTM and CDR2 is ANQGSEA in the germline V gene. This CDR3 is built from 11 residues. V was cut by 4 bases and J by 8 bases, with 11 bases left in between. Written as DNA, the CDR3 is TGCAGCGTTGCTGAGGGAGGCGGCTACACCTTC. Encoded protein: CSVAEGGGYTF.

This clone was found once. This chain links TRBV7-8 with TRBJ2-1, with D possibly matching TRBD2 (7 bases). Trimming pared 3 bases from V and 7 bases from J, leaving 16 bases between. The CDR3 is 15 amino acids. Germline values: CDR1 SGHVS, CDR2 FQNEAQ. The DNA of the CDR3 is TGTGCCAGCAGCTTGGGGGGGCCCCTTCTGAATGAGCAGTTCTTC. It encodes CASSLGGPLLNEQFF.